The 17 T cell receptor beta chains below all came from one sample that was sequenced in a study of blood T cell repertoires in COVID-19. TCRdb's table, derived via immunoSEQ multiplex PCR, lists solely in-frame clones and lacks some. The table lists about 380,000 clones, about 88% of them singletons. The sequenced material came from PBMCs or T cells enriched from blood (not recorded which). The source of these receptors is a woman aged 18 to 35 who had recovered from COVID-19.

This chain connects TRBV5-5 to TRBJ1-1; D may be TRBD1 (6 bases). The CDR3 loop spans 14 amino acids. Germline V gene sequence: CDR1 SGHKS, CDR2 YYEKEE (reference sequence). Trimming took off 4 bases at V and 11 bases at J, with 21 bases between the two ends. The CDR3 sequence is CASSRETGRETAFF. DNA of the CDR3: TGTGCCAGCAGCCGAGAAACAGGGCGTGAAACGGCTTTCTTT.

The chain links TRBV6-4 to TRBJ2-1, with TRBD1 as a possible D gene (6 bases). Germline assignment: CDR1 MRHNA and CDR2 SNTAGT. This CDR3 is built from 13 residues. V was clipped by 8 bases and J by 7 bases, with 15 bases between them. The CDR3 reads CASSAGERNEQFF. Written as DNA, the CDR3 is TGTGCCAGCTCCGCAGGGGAAAGGAATGAGCAGTTCTTC.

The CDR3 reads CASSPGGLGEAFF. DNA of the CDR3: TGCGCCAGCAGTCCGGGGGGGCTTGGTGAAGCTTTCTTT. The chain joins TRBV4-1 to TRBJ1-1; maybe TRBD1 (6 bases). Germline V lookup: CDR1 MGHRA, CDR2 YSYEKL. CDR3 length: 13 amino acids. With 6 bases removed from V and 7 bases from J, the gap between germline ends came to 15 bases.

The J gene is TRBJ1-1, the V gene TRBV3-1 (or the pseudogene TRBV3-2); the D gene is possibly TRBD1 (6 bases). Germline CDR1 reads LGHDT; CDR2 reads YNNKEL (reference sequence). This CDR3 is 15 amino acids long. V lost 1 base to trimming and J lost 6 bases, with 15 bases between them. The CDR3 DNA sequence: TGTGCCAGCAGCCAAGGTAGGGGGACCGGGTCTGAAGCTTTCTTT. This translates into CASSQGRGTGSEAFF.

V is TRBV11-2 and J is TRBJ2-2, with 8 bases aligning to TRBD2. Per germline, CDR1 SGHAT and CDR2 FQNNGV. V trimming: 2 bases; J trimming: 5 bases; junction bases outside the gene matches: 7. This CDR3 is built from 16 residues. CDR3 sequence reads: CASSLPSGGATGELFF. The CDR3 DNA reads TGTGCCAGCAGCTTACCCTCCGGGGGGGCGACCGGGGAGCTGTTTTTT.

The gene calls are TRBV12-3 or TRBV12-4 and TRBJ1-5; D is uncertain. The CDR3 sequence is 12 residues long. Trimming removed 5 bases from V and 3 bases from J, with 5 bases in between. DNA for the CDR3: TGTGCCAGCAGTCCTTCCAATCAGCCCCAGCATTTT. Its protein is CASSPSNQPQHF.

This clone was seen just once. In DNA, the CDR3 is TGTGCCAGCAGCTTAGGTCCAGGGGGCACAGATACGCAGTATTTT. Its protein is CASSLGPGGTDTQYF. J is TRBJ2-3 and V is TRBV7-2; D possibly corresponds to TRBD1 (6 bases). The CDR3 consists of 15 residues. Deletions cut 1 base from V and 1 base from J, with 9 bases between. Germline CDR1 reads SGHTA; CDR2 reads FQGNSA.

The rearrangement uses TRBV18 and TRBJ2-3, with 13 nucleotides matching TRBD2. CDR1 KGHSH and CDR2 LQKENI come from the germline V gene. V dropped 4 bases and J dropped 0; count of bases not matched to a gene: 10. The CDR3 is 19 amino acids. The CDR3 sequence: CASSLWTSGGESSTDTQYF. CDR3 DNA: TGTGCCAGCTCACTTTGGACTAGCGGGGGTGAATCGAGCACAGATACGCAGTATTTT.

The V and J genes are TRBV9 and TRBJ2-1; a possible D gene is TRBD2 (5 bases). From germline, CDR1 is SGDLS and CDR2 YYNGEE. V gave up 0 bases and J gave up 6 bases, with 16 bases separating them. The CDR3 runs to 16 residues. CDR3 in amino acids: CASSVARLAPPNEQFF. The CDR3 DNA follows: TGTGCCAGCAGCGTAGCTCGGCTAGCACCCCCCAATGAGCAGTTCTTC.

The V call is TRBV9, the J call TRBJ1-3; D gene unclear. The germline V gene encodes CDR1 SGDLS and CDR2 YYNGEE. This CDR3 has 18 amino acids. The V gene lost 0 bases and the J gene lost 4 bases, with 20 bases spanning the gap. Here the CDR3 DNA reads TGTGCCAGCAGCGTAGCCCCCGCGGGGAGGGCAGGAGGAAACACCATATATTTT. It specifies CASSVAPAGRAGGNTIYF.

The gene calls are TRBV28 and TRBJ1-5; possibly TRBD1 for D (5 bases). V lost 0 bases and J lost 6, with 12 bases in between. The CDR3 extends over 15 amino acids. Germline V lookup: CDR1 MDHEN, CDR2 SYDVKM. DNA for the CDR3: TGTGCCAGCAGTTTATGGGGAGGGGTCGGTCAGCCCCAGCATTTT. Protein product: CASSLWGGVGQPQHF.

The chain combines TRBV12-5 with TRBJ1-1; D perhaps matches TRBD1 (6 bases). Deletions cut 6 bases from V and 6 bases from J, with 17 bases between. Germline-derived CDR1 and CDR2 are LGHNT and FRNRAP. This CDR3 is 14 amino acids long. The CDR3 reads CASGSRGALAEAFF. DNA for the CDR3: TGTGCTAGTGGCAGCCGGGGGGCTTTGGCTGAAGCTTTCTTT.

CDR3 in DNA: TGTGCCAGCAGCGAGCGGCACCGAATCTCTGGAAACACCATATATTTT. Its translation: CASSERHRISGNTIYF. V is TRBV9 and J is TRBJ1-3, with D uncertain. CDR1 SGDLS and CDR2 YYNGEE come from the germline V gene. V dropped 3 bases and J dropped 0 bases, with 13 bases sitting between them. There are 16 residues in the CDR3.

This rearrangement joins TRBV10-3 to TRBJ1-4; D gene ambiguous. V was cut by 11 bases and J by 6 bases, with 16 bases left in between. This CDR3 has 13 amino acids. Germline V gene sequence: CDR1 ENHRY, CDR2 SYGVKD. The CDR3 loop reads CAVSSWRDEKLFF. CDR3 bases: TGTGCCGTCTCCTCATGGAGGGATGAAAAACTGTTTTTT.

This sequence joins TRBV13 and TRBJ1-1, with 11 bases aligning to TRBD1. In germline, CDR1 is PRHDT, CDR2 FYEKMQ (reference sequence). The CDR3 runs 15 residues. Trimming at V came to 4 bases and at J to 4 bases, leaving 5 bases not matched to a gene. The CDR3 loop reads CASSSDRGRSTEAFF. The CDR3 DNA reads TGTGCCAGCAGCTCGGACAGGGGGCGAAGCACTGAAGCTTTCTTT.

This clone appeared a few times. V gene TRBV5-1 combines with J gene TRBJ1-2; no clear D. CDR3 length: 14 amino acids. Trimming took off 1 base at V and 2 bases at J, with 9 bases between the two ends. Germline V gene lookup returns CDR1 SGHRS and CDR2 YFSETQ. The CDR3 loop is CASSLSQLNYGYTF. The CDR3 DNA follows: TGCGCCAGCAGCTTGTCTCAGTTGAACTATGGCTACACCTTC.

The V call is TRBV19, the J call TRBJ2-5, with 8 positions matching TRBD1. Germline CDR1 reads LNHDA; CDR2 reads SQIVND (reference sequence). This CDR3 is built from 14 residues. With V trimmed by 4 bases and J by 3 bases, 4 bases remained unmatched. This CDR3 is CASSSRGRKETQYF. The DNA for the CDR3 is TGTGCCAGTAGTAGCAGGGGGCGCAAAGAGACCCAGTACTTC.